The 29 T cell receptor beta chains given below trace back to one sample, sequenced in a study of graft-versus-host responses after intestinal transplantation (TCRdb year 2021). Libraries were built with the immunoSEQ multiplex PCR assay. The source is immuneACCESS, and TCRdb retained only in-frame sequences with V and J called. Part of the clones is not carried over; for the studies checked, unresolved V genes explain less than half of this, and the remainder is unexplained. This sample has about 77,000 clones in its table, and about 90% of those were observed once. About 0.67% of the sample comes from the top ten. The specimen comprised PBMCs, sampled 98 days after intestinal transplantation. These TCRs come from a human patient who received an intestinal transplant, so some T cells may come from the graft donor.

The chain uses TRBV5-1 and TRBJ1-3; weak D call: TRBD1 (5 bases). CDR1 and CDR2 from the germline V gene are SGHRS and YFSETQ. This CDR3 is 16 amino acids long. Trimming took off 0 bases at V and 4 bases at J, with 14 bases between the two ends. Here the CDR3 DNA reads TGCGCCAGCAGCTTGGTGGGACCGGCTGGCGGAAACACCATATATTTT. As protein: CASSLVGPAGGNTIYF.

For the CDR3, the DNA is TGTGCCAGCAGTCCAGTGACAGGGAATGAGCAGTTCTTC. It codes for CASSPVTGNEQFF. The chain has TRBV27 and TRBJ2-1; 7 bases agree with TRBD1. Germline V gene lookup returns CDR1 MNHEY and CDR2 SMNVEV (reference sequence). This CDR3 has 13 amino acids. V trimming: 5 bases; J trimming: 7 bases; junction bases outside the gene matches: 5.

The chain combines TRBV30 with TRBJ2-3; tentative D call: TRBD1 (5 bases). V gave up 0 bases and J gave up 0 bases, with 10 bases separating them. The CDR3 is 15 amino acids. Germline V gene data show CDR1 as GTSNPN and CDR2 as SVGIG (reference sequence). The CDR3 loop is CAWSVGQGSTDTQYF. As DNA, the CDR3 is TGTGCCTGGAGTGTAGGGCAGGGTAGCACAGATACGCAGTATTTT.

The chain is built from TRBV5-1 and TRBJ2-7; maybe TRBD1 (6 bases). Germline-derived CDR1 and CDR2 are SGHRS and YFSETQ. V was pared by 0 bases and J by 3 bases, with 13 bases between. The CDR3 extends over 15 amino acids. The CDR3 loop is CASSLAPTGYYEQYF. In nucleotides, the CDR3 is TGCGCCAGCAGCTTGGCCCCCACAGGGTACTACGAGCAGTACTTC. The full variable domain, completed using reference TRBV5-1 and TRBJ2-7, is KAGVTQTPRYLIKTRGQQVTLSCSPISGHRSVSWYQQTPGQGLQFLFEYFSETQRNKGNFPGRFSGRQFSNSRSEMNVSTLELGDSALYLCASSLAPTGYYEQYFGPGTRLTVT.

This chain links TRBV10-3 with TRBJ2-7, with D maybe TRBD2 (5 bases). Germline-derived CDR1 and CDR2 are ENHRY and SYGVKD. V lost 3 bases to trimming and J lost 12 bases, with 24 bases between them. This CDR3 comprises 15 residues. The CDR3: CAISELGAVDAGPYF. CDR3 nucleotide sequence: TGTGCCATCAGTGAATTAGGAGCGGTGGACGCGGGCCCGTACTTC.

The chain combines TRBV5-1 with TRBJ2-1; 10 positions agree with TRBD2. Germline trimming cut 5 bases from V and 2 bases from J; bases unmatched to any gene: 4. Germline V lookup: CDR1 SGHRS, CDR2 YFSETQ. The CDR3 has 15 amino acids. The CDR3 here is CASRPSGSPYNEQFF. CDR3 in DNA: TGCGCCAGCAGACCTAGCGGGAGCCCCTACAATGAGCAGTTCTTC.

This chain links TRBV6-5 with TRBJ2-7; 8 bases line up with TRBD1. Germline values: CDR1 MNHEY, CDR2 SVGAGI. This CDR3 contains 15 residues. Trimming removed 4 bases from V and 5 bases from J; junction bases left unmatched: 10. This CDR3 reads CASSSHLDRAHEQYF. In DNA, the CDR3 is TGTGCCAGCAGTTCCCACCTGGACAGGGCCCACGAGCAGTACTTC.

The chain carries TRBV4-1 and TRBJ2-7; TRBD2 matches at 8 bases. In germline, CDR1 is MGHRA, CDR2 YSYEKL. V lost 0 bases to trimming and J lost 7 bases; unmatched junction nucleotides: 11. The CDR3 is 16 residues long. Here the CDR3 DNA reads TGCGCCAGCAGCCAAGATGCGGTAGCGGGGCCGGGGGAGCAGTACTTC. Translated: CASSQDAVAGPGEQYF.

The gene calls are TRBV4-2 and TRBJ2-1; 13 nucleotides align to TRBD2. Germline V gene data show CDR1 as LGHNA and CDR2 as YNFKEQ. V gave up 0 bases and J gave up 7 bases; unmatched junction bases: 0. The CDR3 totals 15 residues. The CDR3, as DNA: TGTGCCAGCAGCCAAGAGGGACTAGCGGGGAATGAGCAGTTCTTC. This translates into CASSQEGLAGNEQFF.

The genes are TRBV6-6 and TRBJ2-7; tentatively, D is TRBD1 (6 bases). Germline CDR1 reads MNHNY; CDR2 reads SVGAGI (reference sequence). V was clipped by 5 bases and J by 1 base, with 18 bases between them. The CDR3 is made up of 16 amino acids. The CDR3 sequence is CASSHRTEMLSYEQYF. CDR3 sequence (DNA): TGTGCCAGCAGTCATAGGACAGAGATGCTTTCCTACGAGCAGTACTTC.

The chain links TRBV5-1 to TRBJ2-3; 10 nucleotides agree with TRBD2. Germline lookup yields CDR1 SGHRS and CDR2 YFSETQ. This CDR3 contains 18 residues. V shed 4 bases and J 0 bases; nucleotides not matched to a gene: 11. CDR3 residues: CASSGLAGARASTDTQYF. CDR3 sequence (DNA): TGCGCCAGCAGCGGCCTAGCGGGAGCCCGGGCTAGCACAGATACGCAGTATTTT.

This chain joins TRBV9 and TRBJ2-7; D possibly corresponds to TRBD2 (6 bases). V was trimmed by 4 bases and J by 6 bases, leaving 14 bases between them. This CDR3 is 13 amino acids long. Per the germline V gene, CDR1 is SGDLS and CDR2 is YYNGEE. CDR3 nucleotide sequence: TGTGCCAGCAGCACGCGACTAGGATTCGAGCAGTACTTC. This encodes CASSTRLGFEQYF.

The chain joins TRBV4-1 to TRBJ2-5, with D unclear. The ends were cut back, 1 base at V and 5 bases at J, with 11 bases in the middle. Germline CDR1 reads MGHRA; CDR2 reads YSYEKL. The CDR3 spans 14 residues. The CDR3 loop reads CASSQAGVQETQYF. For the CDR3, the DNA is TGCGCCAGCAGCCAAGCTGGGGTCCAGGAGACCCAGTACTTC.

This chain connects TRBV11-2 to TRBJ1-2; D not certain. The CDR3 has 15 residues. V was trimmed by 5 bases and J by 1 base, leaving 14 bases between them. The germline V gene has CDR1 SGHAT and CDR2 FQNNGV. DNA for the CDR3: TGTGCCAGCAGCCGTACACGGATACTTAACTATGGCTACACCTTC. Translation gives CASSRTRILNYGYTF.

This sequence joins TRBV2 and TRBJ2-3; no clear D gene. The ends were cut back, 7 bases at V and 2 bases at J, with 13 bases in the middle. CDR3 length: 14 residues. The germline V gene has CDR1 SNHLY and CDR2 FYNNEI. As DNA, the CDR3 is TGTGCCAGCAACACAGACCCAGCCACAGATACGCAGTATTTT. As protein: CASNTDPATDTQYF.

This clone was seen more than once but under ten times. The chain is built from TRBV5-4 and TRBJ2-7; 7 bases agree with TRBD1. The ends lost 5 bases at V and 2 bases at J; junction bases unmatched: 4. This CDR3 is 13 amino acids long. Germline CDR1 SGHNT, CDR2 YYREEE (reference sequence). CDR3 sequence: CASSSDRTYEQYF. CDR3 DNA: TGTGCCAGCAGTTCGGACAGGACCTACGAGCAGTACTTC.

The chain has TRBV19 and TRBJ2-3; weak D call: TRBD2 (6 bases). In germline, CDR1 is LNHDA, CDR2 SQIVND (reference sequence). This CDR3 comprises 16 residues. The ends were cut back, 6 bases at V and 6 bases at J, with 22 bases in the middle. CDR3 residues: CASSTRGAGGRDTQYF. The DNA of the CDR3 is TGTGCCAGTAGCACCCGGGGAGCGGGTGGTCGGGATACGCAGTATTTT.

CDR3 nucleotide sequence: TGTGCCAGCAGCCGAGGGACAGGGGACGAGCAGTACTTC. Its protein is CASSRGTGDEQYF. This chain links TRBV11-1 with TRBJ2-7, with 10 bases aligning to TRBD1. Germline CDR1 reads SGHAT; CDR2 reads FQDESV (reference sequence). Unmatched junction bases numbered 3, after V lost 5 bases and J lost 5 bases. The CDR3 contains 13 residues.

The V call is TRBV5-1, the J call TRBJ2-7; TRBD1 aligns across 7 bases. The CDR3 is 14 residues long. CDR1 is SGHRS and CDR2 is YFSETQ in the germline V gene. After removal of 4 bases from V and 0 bases from J, the junction contained 4 bases not matched to a gene. The CDR3 reads CASSQDRFSYEQYF. CDR3 coding DNA: TGCGCCAGCAGCCAGGACAGGTTCTCCTACGAGCAGTACTTC.

The J gene is TRBJ2-7, the V gene TRBV28; 10 bases match TRBD2. The CDR3 is 13 amino acids. V lost 6 bases and J lost 3; bases outside the gene matches: 2. Germline V lookup: CDR1 MDHEN, CDR2 SYDVKM. CDR3 sequence: CASRTSGFYEQYF. CDR3 in DNA: TGTGCCAGCAGGACTAGCGGGTTCTACGAGCAGTACTTC.

The chain links TRBV11-2 to TRBJ2-7, with D unresolved. Germline CDR1 and CDR2: SGHAT and FQNNGV. V lost 6 bases and J lost 4, with 13 bases in between. The CDR3 loop spans 13 amino acids. For the CDR3, the DNA is TGTGCCAGCAGGGGCACGGGTGGATACGAGCAGTACTTC. This gives the protein CASRGTGGYEQYF.

This clone showed up just once. The chain is built from TRBV6-6 and TRBJ2-4; weak D call: TRBD2 (5 bases). V gave up 1 base and J gave up 3 bases, with 10 bases separating them. There are 15 residues in the CDR3. The V gene's germline CDR1 is MNHNY and CDR2 SVGAGI (reference sequence). DNA for the CDR3: TGTGCCAGCAGTTACTTGAGGGCTGGCAAAAACATTCAGTACTTC. Translation gives CASSYLRAGKNIQYF.

The V call is TRBV6-5, the J call TRBJ1-1, with D hard to call. CDR3 length: 14 residues. Trimming took off 7 bases at V and 4 bases at J, with 16 bases between the two ends. Germline V gene sequence: CDR1 MNHEY, CDR2 SVGAGI. CDR3 nucleotide sequence: TGTGCCAGCACCCGGTCGATCTTCTCCACTGAAGCTTTCTTT. Amino acids: CASTRSIFSTEAFF.

The chain uses TRBV6-5 and TRBJ1-6; a weak D match, TRBD1 (6 bases). The germline gives CDR1 MNHEY, CDR2 SVGAGI. The CDR3 consists of 14 residues. V was trimmed by 5 bases and J by 5 bases, leaving 10 bases between them. The CDR3 sequence: CASSDWTDNSPLHF. As DNA, the CDR3 is TGTGCCAGCAGTGACTGGACAGATAATTCACCCCTCCACTTT.

This chain joins TRBV7-9 and TRBJ2-7; D possibly uses TRBD1 or TRBD2 (6 bases each). Deletions cut 2 bases from V and 7 bases from J, with 18 bases between. The CDR3 loop spans 15 amino acids. Germline loops: CDR1 SEHNR, CDR2 FQNEAQ (reference sequence). The CDR3 spells CASSLMEGDLQEQYF. The CDR3 DNA follows: TGTGCCAGCAGCTTAATGGAGGGGGACCTCCAGGAGCAGTACTTC.

Turning to this clone: The CDR3 ends on some other residue instead of the conserved phenylalanine or tryptophan, so this is likely a read error. The limits of the CDR3 on the DNA are not certain, so only TCRdb's listed CDR3 is given. J is TRBJ2-4 and V is TRBV25-1; the D call in the table, TRBD2, was not verified against the DNA. The length of the CDR3 is 10 amino acids, counting both ends. Germline values: CDR1 MGHDK, CDR2 SYGVNS. The CDR3 loop is CASKHSLCDL.

The CDR3 region is CASSVGTGGSPTDTQYF. In DNA, the CDR3 is TGTGCCAGCAGCGTAGGGACAGGGGGCTCGCCCACAGATACGCAGTATTTT. V usage is TRBV9 and J usage is TRBJ2-3; 11 bases map to TRBD1. The CDR3 length is 17 residues. Germline V gene sequence: CDR1 SGDLS, CDR2 YYNGEE. V lost 0 bases and J lost 2; bases outside the gene matches: 5.

This chain joins TRBV11-1 and TRBJ2-1; the D gene is possibly TRBD2 (7 bases). The CDR3 sequence is 17 residues long. Looked up from germline, CDR1 is SGHAT and CDR2 is FQDESV (reference sequence). V lost 1 base, J lost 3 bases, and 16 bases lay in between. The CDR3 DNA sequence: TGTGCCAGCAGCTTAGACAGGGCTCGCGGGAGCTACAATGAGCAGTTCTTC. Translated: CASSLDRARGSYNEQFF. The complete variable domain, with remaining parts taken from reference TRBV11-1 and TRBJ2-1, reads EAEVAQSPRYKITEKSQAVAFWCDPISGHATLYWYRQILGQGPELLVQFQDESVVDDSQLPKDRFSAERLKGVDSTLKIQPAELGDSAMYLCASSLDRARGSYNEQFFGPGTRLTVL.

The chain has TRBV27 and TRBJ2-2; D is uncertain. Looked up from germline, CDR1 is MNHEY and CDR2 is SMNVEV (reference sequence). The V end lost 6 bases, the J end lost 9 bases, and 11 bases lay between the germline ends. CDR3 size: 12 residues. The CDR3 DNA reads TGTGCCAGCAGCCCTCCGGGTCGGGAGCTGTTTTTT. This gives the protein CASSPPGRELFF.